The 8 T cell receptor beta chains below were found in one sample sequenced in a study of shared clonotypes between healthy human individuals. The assay was immunoSEQ multiplex PCR, and TCRdb's table has in-frame clones only and misses some. The table has roughly 1.4 million clones, about 98.5% seen once. Sample: naive CD4+ T cells sorted from blood. Subset given: CD45RA+ positively selected. Source of these receptors: a man between 25 and 39 years old in good health.

The rearrangement links TRBV19 to TRBJ1-4; D is undetermined. V gave up 2 bases and J gave up 8 bases, with 9 bases separating them. Germline V gene data show CDR1 as LNHDA and CDR2 as SQIVND (reference sequence). This CDR3 is 13 amino acids long. CDR3 bases: TGTGCCAGTAGTATATGGGAGAGCGAAAAACTGTTTTTT. Its translation is CASSIWESEKLFF.

A single count supports this clone. The chain links TRBV15 to TRBJ1-1; a possible D gene is TRBD1 (5 bases). Trimming took 3 bases from V and 1 from J, leaving 15 bases between them. Germline lookup yields CDR1 LNHNV and CDR2 YYDKDF (reference sequence). The CDR3 totals 16 residues. The CDR3, as DNA: TGTGCCACCAGCAGGCCCCAGGGTGGGGCGAACACTGAAGCTTTCTTT. This codes for CATSRPQGGANTEAFF.

This chain joins TRBV5-1 and TRBJ2-2, with 7 positions matching TRBD1. CDR1 is SGHRS, CDR2 YFSETQ, per germline. This CDR3 spans 18 amino acids. V was pared by 2 bases and J by 7 bases, with 17 bases of the junction left unmatched. CDR3 nucleotides: TGCGCCAGCAGCTTCTTTAGGGGGCGGTCGGCCAGCGGCGGGGAGCTGTTTTTT. Protein sequence: CASSFFRGRSASGGELFF.

The rearrangement joins TRBV29-1 to TRBJ2-3; perhaps TRBD2 as D (5 bases). The germline V gene encodes CDR1 SQVTM and CDR2 ANQGSEA. Trimming removed 2 bases from V and 6 bases from J, with 18 bases in between. The CDR3 sequence is 15 residues long. The CDR3 DNA reads TGCAGCGTTGAACCTCTAGTTCGTACTAGGGATACGCAGTATTTT. It yields the protein CSVEPLVRTRDTQYF.

The chain carries TRBV2 and TRBJ2-3, with D maybe TRBD1 (5 bases). Germline V gives CDR1 SNHLY, CDR2 FYNNEI. V dropped 4 bases and J dropped 4 bases, with 15 bases sitting between them. The CDR3 has 15 amino acids. The CDR3: CASSVGAGPADTQYF. DNA of the CDR3: TGTGCCAGCAGTGTTGGGGCAGGACCCGCAGATACGCAGTATTTT.

With regard to this clone: Distinct nucleotide sequences in the sample also encode this CDR3. This chain uses TRBV2 with TRBJ2-3; no definite D call. The CDR3 totals 12 residues. Looked up from germline, CDR1 is SNHLY and CDR2 is FYNNEI. V was trimmed by 6 bases and J by 3 bases, leaving 7 bases between them. CDR3 coding DNA: TGTGCCAGCAGGTTTAGTACAGATACGCAGTATTTT. It encodes CASRFSTDTQYF.

This clone has only one observation. The chain employs TRBV7-9 and TRBJ2-3; 7 bases line up with TRBD2. V shed 4 bases, J shed 0 bases, and the junction held 7 bases outside the gene matches. This CDR3 region has 16 residues. CDR1 is SEHNR and CDR2 is FQNEAQ in the germline V gene (reference sequence). The CDR3 DNA sequence: TGTGCCAGCAGCTCCGGCGATAGCGGGAGCACAGATACGCAGTATTTT. Its translation is CASSSGDSGSTDTQYF.

The chain recombines TRBV5-4 with TRBJ2-1; D possibly corresponds to TRBD1 (5 bases). There are 13 residues in the CDR3. V was shortened by 3 bases and J by 11 bases, with 15 bases between the two germline ends. Per germline, CDR1 SGHNT and CDR2 YYREEE (reference sequence). The CDR3 region has the DNA TGTGCCAGCAGCTGGGGCCAGGGTCTACAGCAGTTCTTC. Protein sequence: CASSWGQGLQQFF.